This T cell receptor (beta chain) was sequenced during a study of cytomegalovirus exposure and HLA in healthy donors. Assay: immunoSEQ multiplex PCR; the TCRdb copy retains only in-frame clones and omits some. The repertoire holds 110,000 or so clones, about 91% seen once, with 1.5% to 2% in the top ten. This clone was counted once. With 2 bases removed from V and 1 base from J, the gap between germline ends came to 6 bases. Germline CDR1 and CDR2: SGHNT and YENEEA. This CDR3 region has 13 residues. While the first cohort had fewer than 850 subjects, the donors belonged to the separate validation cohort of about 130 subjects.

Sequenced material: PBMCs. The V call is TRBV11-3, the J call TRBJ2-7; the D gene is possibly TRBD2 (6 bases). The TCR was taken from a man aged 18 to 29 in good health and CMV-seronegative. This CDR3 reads CASSLLASYEQYF. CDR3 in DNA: TGTGCCAGCAGCTTACTAGCGTCCTACGAGCAGTACTTC.